Given below is one T cell receptor (beta chain) in context. The antigen is unknown. TCRdb keeps only in-frame clones here, not all; method: immunoSEQ multiplex PCR. The sample lists more than 70,000 clones, roughly 83% occurring once. The length of the CDR3 is 16 residues. CDR1 and CDR2 (germline): SGHTA, FQGTGA. J was trimmed by 8 bases and V by 1 base; bases with no gene match: 7. This sample is part of a study of T cell clones after liver transplantation. Study background: Draws occurred before transplant, before withdrawal, and after complete or failed withdrawal.

Findings of the study overall: Conclusions were preliminary, with small, heterogeneous patient groups.

The chain employs TRBV7-3 and TRBJ2-1; 11 bases are a match to TRBD2. Source: CD4+ T cells from blood, taken at the 22-month timepoint. This receptor was identified in a human patient who received a liver transplant. Part of the T cells may come from the graft donor. The CDR3 region has the DNA TGTGCCAGCAGCTTAATACTAGCGGGAGCGCGGGATGAGCAGTTCTTC. Translating it yields CASSLILAGARDEQFF.